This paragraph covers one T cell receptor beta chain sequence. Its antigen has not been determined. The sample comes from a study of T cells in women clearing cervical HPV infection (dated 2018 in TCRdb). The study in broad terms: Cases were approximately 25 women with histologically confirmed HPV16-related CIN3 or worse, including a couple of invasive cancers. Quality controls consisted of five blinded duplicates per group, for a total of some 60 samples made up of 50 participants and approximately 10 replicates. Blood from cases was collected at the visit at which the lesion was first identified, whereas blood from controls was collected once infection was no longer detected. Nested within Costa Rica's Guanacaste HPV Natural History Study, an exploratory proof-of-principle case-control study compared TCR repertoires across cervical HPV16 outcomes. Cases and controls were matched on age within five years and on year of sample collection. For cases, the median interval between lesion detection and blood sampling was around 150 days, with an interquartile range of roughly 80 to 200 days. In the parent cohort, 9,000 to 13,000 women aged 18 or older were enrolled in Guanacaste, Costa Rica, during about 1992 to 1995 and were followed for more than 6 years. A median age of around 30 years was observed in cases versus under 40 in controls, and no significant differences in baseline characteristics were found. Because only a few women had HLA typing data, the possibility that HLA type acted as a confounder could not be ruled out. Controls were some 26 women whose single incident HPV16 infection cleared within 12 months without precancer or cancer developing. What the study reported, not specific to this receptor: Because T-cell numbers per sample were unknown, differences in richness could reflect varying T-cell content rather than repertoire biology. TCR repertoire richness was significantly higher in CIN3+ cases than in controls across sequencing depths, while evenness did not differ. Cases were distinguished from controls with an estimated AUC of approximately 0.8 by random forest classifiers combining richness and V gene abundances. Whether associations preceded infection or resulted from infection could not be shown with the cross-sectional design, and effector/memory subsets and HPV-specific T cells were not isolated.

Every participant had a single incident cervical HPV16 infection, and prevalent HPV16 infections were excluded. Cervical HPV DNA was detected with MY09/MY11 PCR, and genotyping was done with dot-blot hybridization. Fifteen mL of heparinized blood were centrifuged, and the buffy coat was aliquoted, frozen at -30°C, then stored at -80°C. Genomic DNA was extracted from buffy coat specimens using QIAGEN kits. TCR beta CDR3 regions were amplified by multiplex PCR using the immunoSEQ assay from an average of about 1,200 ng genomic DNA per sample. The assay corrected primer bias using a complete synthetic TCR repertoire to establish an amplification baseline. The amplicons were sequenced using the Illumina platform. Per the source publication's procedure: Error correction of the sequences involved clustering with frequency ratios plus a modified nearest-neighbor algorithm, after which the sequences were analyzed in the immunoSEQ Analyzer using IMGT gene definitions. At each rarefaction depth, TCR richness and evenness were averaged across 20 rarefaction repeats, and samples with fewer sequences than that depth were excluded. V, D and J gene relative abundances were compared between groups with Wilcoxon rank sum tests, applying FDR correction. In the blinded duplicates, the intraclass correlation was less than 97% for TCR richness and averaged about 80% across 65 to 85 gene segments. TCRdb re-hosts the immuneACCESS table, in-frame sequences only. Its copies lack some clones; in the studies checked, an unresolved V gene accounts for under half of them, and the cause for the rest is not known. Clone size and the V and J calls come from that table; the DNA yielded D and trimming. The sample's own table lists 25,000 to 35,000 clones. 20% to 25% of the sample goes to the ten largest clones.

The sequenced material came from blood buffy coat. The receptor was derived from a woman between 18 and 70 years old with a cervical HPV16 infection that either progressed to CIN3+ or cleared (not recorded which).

The covered CDR3 bases are TGCAGTGCTAGAGATTGGGGGACTAGCGGGGGTAACGAG. Its amino acids are CSARDWGTSGGNE. The complete CDR3 protein is CSARDWGTSGGNEQYF. The V gene is TRBV20-1 and the J gene is TRBJ2-7; TRBD2 matches 14 bases in the middle. The observed sequence ends 3 residues before the CDR3 terminus, with the missing tail filled in from the germline J gene. V trim: 0 bases; J trim: 5 bases; unmatched bases: 6. The CDR3 holds 16 amino acids from the cysteine to the phenylalanine. The DNA covers only part of the CDR3, 39 bases in frame from base 1. Per the germline V gene (reference sequence), DFQATT is the CDR1 and SNEGSKA is the CDR2.